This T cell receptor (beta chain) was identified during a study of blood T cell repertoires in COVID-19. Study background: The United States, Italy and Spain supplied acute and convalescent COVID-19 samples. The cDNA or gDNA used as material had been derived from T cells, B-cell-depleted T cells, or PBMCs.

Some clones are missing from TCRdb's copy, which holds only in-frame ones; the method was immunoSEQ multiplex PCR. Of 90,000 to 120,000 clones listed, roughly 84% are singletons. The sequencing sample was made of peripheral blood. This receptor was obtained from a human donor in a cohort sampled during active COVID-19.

The CDR3 spells CASSEVGAGTEAFF. The CDR3 coding sequence is TGTGCCAGCAGTGAGGTGGGGGCGGGCACTGAAGCTTTCTTT. This sequence joins TRBV6-1 and TRBJ1-1; D is possibly TRBD1 (6 bases). The CDR3 sequence is 14 residues long. Trimming took off 3 bases at V and 4 bases at J, with 12 bases between the two ends. Germline CDR1 and CDR2: MNHNS and SASEGT.